The next 29 T cell receptor beta chains were all read from a single sample in a study of cytomegalovirus exposure and HLA in healthy donors. The PCR made use of 60 Vbeta and 13 Jbeta primers. Using immunoSEQ multiplex PCR, the repertoire was profiled, and TCRdb retains in-frame clones only, with some absent. The table has 95,000 to 130,000 clones, less than 80% seen once; the top ten hold roughly 10%. The sequenced material came from PBMCs. These receptors all come from a woman aged 40 to 50 in good health and CMV-seropositive.

This clone was found a few times. The CDR3 region has the DNA TGTGCCAGCAGCACCGGGACTAGCTCTCTCGGGGCAGATACGCAGTATTTT. Translating it yields CASSTGTSSLGADTQYF. The chain uses TRBV13 and TRBJ2-3, with TRBD2 matching 9 bases. There are 17 residues in the CDR3. V trimming: 5 bases; J trimming: 4 bases; junction bases outside the gene matches: 13. CDR1 is PRHDT and CDR2 is FYEKMQ in the germline V gene (reference sequence).

The sample holds a few counts of this clone. The V call is TRBV12-5, the J call TRBJ2-1; D may be TRBD2 (6 bases). In germline, CDR1 is LGHNT, CDR2 FRNRAP. This CDR3 is built from 14 residues. V lost 4 bases, J lost 8 bases, and 15 bases lay in between. The CDR3 loop reads CASGSGLLGDEQFF. As DNA, the CDR3 is TGTGCTAGTGGTTCGGGACTCCTCGGGGATGAGCAGTTCTTC.

The rearrangement uses TRBV6-5 and TRBJ1-3; a possible D gene is TRBD1 (5 bases). V lost 6 bases and J 7 bases, leaving 10 bases between the germline ends. This CDR3 has 12 amino acids. Germline V gives CDR1 MNHEY, CDR2 SVGAGI. The CDR3 loop reads CASRYDSNTIYF. The DNA for the CDR3 is TGTGCCAGCAGATACGACAGCAACACCATATATTTT.

V usage is TRBV2 and J usage is TRBJ2-2; D is undetermined. Germline lookup yields CDR1 SNHLY and CDR2 FYNNEI. Trimming cost V 8 bases and J 1 base, with 8 bases left between them. This CDR3 comprises 13 residues. The CDR3 sequence is CASSRLNTGELFF. The CDR3 bases are TGTGCCAGCTCTCGGTTGAACACCGGGGAGCTGTTTTTT.

V and J are TRBV27 and TRBJ2-7, with 7 bases fitting TRBD2. The germline V gene has CDR1 MNHEY and CDR2 SMNVEV (reference sequence). The CDR3 runs to 15 residues. J gave up 7 bases and V 3 bases, and 12 bases lay outside the gene matches. The CDR3 DNA reads TGTGCCAGCAGTTTTTTGAGCGGGACGCCTCGGGAGCAGTACTTC. Its translation is CASSFLSGTPREQYF.

This clone appeared a single time. J is TRBJ2-7 and V is TRBV4-3; 8 positions match TRBD2. Losses at the gene ends were 0 bases for V and 5 bases for J; bases not matched to a gene: 21. The CDR3 contains 20 residues. Germline lookup yields CDR1 LGHNA and CDR2 YSLEER. The CDR3 DNA sequence: TGCGCCAGCAGCCAAGACTGGTCGGTCATGGGACTAGATGGGAGAGACGAGCAGTACTTC. Its protein product is CASSQDWSVMGLDGRDEQYF.

A few counts support this clone. The CDR3 DNA reads TGTGCCAGTAGTCTGGGGGGGCTCCAGGACGAAAAACTGTTTTTT. Translating gives CASSLGGLQDEKLFF. This sequence joins TRBV19 and TRBJ1-4; the D gene is possibly TRBD1 (6 bases). The germline gives CDR1 LNHDA, CDR2 SQIVND (reference sequence). The CDR3 is 15 amino acids. V was pared by 5 bases and J by 8 bases, with 18 bases between.

CDR3 residues: CARSLRSNLAGYTYEQYF. DNA for the CDR3: TGTGCCAGAAGCTTGCGAAGTAATCTAGCGGGATACACCTACGAGCAGTACTTC. V gene TRBV5-3 combines with J gene TRBJ2-7, with 9 bases fitting TRBD2. TRBV5-3 is known as an ORF, though its function is uncertain. The trim removed 1 base at V and 2 bases at J, leaving 13 bases unmatched. The CDR3 runs 18 residues.

The rearrangement uses TRBV5-1 and TRBJ2-2, with 11 bases matching TRBD1. There are 16 residues in the CDR3. Germline V CDR1 and CDR2: SGHRS, YFSETQ. J gave up 5 bases and V 4 bases, and 7 bases lay outside the gene matches. The CDR3 loop reads CASSLRTGGITGELFF. As DNA, the CDR3 is TGCGCCAGCAGCCTCCGGACAGGGGGCATAACCGGGGAGCTGTTTTTT.

The chain is built from TRBV11-3 and TRBJ2-3; the D gene is possibly TRBD1 (5 bases). This CDR3 comprises 17 residues. V lost 5 bases and J lost 4, with 22 bases in between. Germline lookup yields CDR1 SGHNT and CDR2 YENEEA. The CDR3 sequence is CASSKLKAREGADTQYF. As DNA, the CDR3 is TGTGCCAGCAGCAAACTAAAGGCCAGGGAAGGGGCAGATACGCAGTATTTT.

The V call is TRBV4-3, the J call TRBJ2-2; TRBD1 matches 7 bases. After removal of 3 bases from V and 4 bases from J, the junction contained 8 bases not matched to a gene. Germline lookup yields CDR1 LGHNA and CDR2 YSLEER. The CDR3 is 16 amino acids. CDR3 coding DNA: TGCGCCAGCAGCCACCCAACAGGGGAAAGCACCGGGGAGCTGTTTTTT. Its translation: CASSHPTGESTGELFF.

The chain joins TRBV2 to TRBJ2-1; 13 bases agree with TRBD2. The germline V gene encodes CDR1 SNHLY and CDR2 FYNNEI. J was trimmed by 4 bases and V by 4 bases; bases with no gene match: 1. The CDR3 loop spans 15 amino acids. The CDR3 sequence: CASSAGLAGYNEQFF. The CDR3 nucleotides read TGTGCCAGCAGTGCGGGACTAGCGGGATACAATGAGCAGTTCTTC.

This clone was seen only a few times. The chain employs TRBV14 and TRBJ1-3, with D maybe TRBD1 (5 bases). The germline V gene has CDR1 SGHDN and CDR2 FVKESK. With 4 bases removed from V and 0 bases from J, the gap between germline ends came to 10 bases. The CDR3 sequence is 15 residues long. In DNA form, the CDR3 reads TGTGCCAGCAGCCTAAGGGGAAGCTCTGGAAACACCATATATTTT. It specifies CASSLRGSSGNTIYF.

This rearrangement joins TRBV7-8 to TRBJ2-7; 9 bases match TRBD2. Trimming at V came to 5 bases and at J to 2 bases, leaving 7 bases not matched to a gene. This CDR3 contains 15 residues. The germline V gene has CDR1 SGHVS and CDR2 FQNEAQ. The DNA for the CDR3 is TGTGCCAGCAGCCCCGGACTAGCGTTCACCTACGAGCAGTACTTC. Residues: CASSPGLAFTYEQYF.

V usage is TRBV29-1 and J usage is TRBJ1-2, with D possibly TRBD1 on 6 matching bases. Per germline, CDR1 SQVTM and CDR2 ANQGSEA. Trimming left V 7 bases short and J 3 bases short, with 12 bases between. The CDR3 runs 12 residues. CDR3 residues: CSGNSGDYGYTF. DNA for the CDR3: TGCAGCGGCAATTCAGGGGACTATGGCTACACCTTC.

This clone has a single count. J is TRBJ1-5 and V is TRBV19, with a tentative D call TRBD1 (5 bases). The CDR3 extends over 14 amino acids. The V end was cut by 7 bases, the J end by 5 bases, with 15 bases between. Germline V gene data show CDR1 as LNHDA and CDR2 as SQIVND (reference sequence). CDR3 residues: CASKAGQGYQPQHF. Here the CDR3 DNA reads TGTGCCAGTAAGGCGGGGCAGGGCTATCAGCCCCAGCATTTT.

This clone was seen only a few times. CDR3 bases: TGTGCCAGCAGGTCCGGGTTGTCTGGGGCCAACGTCCTGACTTTC. Translation gives CASRSGLSGANVLTF. This chain joins TRBV6-5 and TRBJ2-6; no firm D call. This CDR3 has 15 residues. With 6 bases removed from V and 1 base from J, the gap between germline ends came to 10 bases. Per the germline V gene, CDR1 is MNHEY and CDR2 is SVGAGI.

The CDR3 nucleotides read TGTGCCAGTAGTATAGACAGGGTTCAACAGCCCCAGCATTTT. Protein: CASSIDRVQQPQHF. The gene calls are TRBV19 and TRBJ1-5; perhaps TRBD1 as D (5 bases). The V gene lost 0 bases and the J gene lost 7 bases, with 10 bases spanning the gap. Per germline, CDR1 LNHDA and CDR2 SQIVND (reference sequence). The CDR3 loop spans 14 amino acids.

CDR3 protein: CASSQVPGRAGSGANVLTF. Written as DNA, the CDR3 is TGCGCCAGCAGCCAAGTCCCAGGACGGGCGGGGTCTGGGGCCAACGTCCTGACTTTC. The gene calls are TRBV4-1 and TRBJ2-6; a weak D match, TRBD2 (6 bases). CDR1 is MGHRA and CDR2 is YSYEKL in the germline V gene. The CDR3 is 19 residues long. The V gene lost 1 base and the J gene lost 1 base, with 17 bases spanning the gap.

This chain joins TRBV9 and TRBJ1-1; 8 bases map to TRBD1. CDR1 SGDLS and CDR2 YYNGEE come from the germline V gene. CDR3 length: 15 residues. V shed 3 bases and J 5 bases; nucleotides not matched to a gene: 9. CDR3 bases: TGTGCCAGCAGCGATCGACAGGGGATGAGTACTGAAGCTTTCTTT. This sequence encodes CASSDRQGMSTEAFF.

The chain links TRBV4-3 to TRBJ1-2; no definite D call. The CDR3 is made up of 13 amino acids. V was pared by 0 bases and J by 5 bases, with 7 bases between. Germline loops: CDR1 LGHNA, CDR2 YSLEER. CDR3 sequence: CASSQESGYGYTF. DNA for the CDR3: TGCGCCAGCAGCCAAGAAAGCGGGTATGGCTACACCTTC.

CDR3 sequence (DNA): TGTGCCAGCTCACCATCGGTGGTAACTAGCGCGTCCTACGAGCAGTACTTC. Protein sequence: CASSPSVVTSASYEQYF. The chain employs TRBV18 and TRBJ2-7; TRBD2 matches at 7 bases. V shed 2 bases, J shed 1 base, and the junction held 11 bases outside the gene matches. Germline CDR1 reads KGHSH; CDR2 reads LQKENI. This CDR3 is 17 amino acids long.

The CDR3 reads CASSLLGGDTGELFF. The CDR3 DNA reads TGTGCCAGCAGCTTACTGGGTGGAGACACCGGGGAGCTGTTTTTT. J is TRBJ2-2 and V is TRBV7-2; D not certain. There are 15 residues in the CDR3. V lost 2 bases and J lost 3, with 10 bases in between. Germline V lookup: CDR1 SGHTA, CDR2 FQGNSA.

This chain connects TRBV6-5 to TRBJ2-2, with a possible D match to TRBD1 (5 bases). V lost 6 bases to trimming and J lost 6 bases, with 14 bases between them. CDR3 length: 14 residues. Germline CDR1 reads MNHEY; CDR2 reads SVGAGI. The CDR3 sequence: CASRRFQGSGELFF. The CDR3, as DNA: TGTGCCAGCAGGAGATTCCAGGGTTCCGGGGAGCTGTTTTTT.

The rearrangement links TRBV7-8 to TRBJ2-5, with D perhaps matching TRBD2 (6 bases). The CDR3 is 14 amino acids. Germline V gene data show CDR1 as SGHVS and CDR2 as FQNEAQ. Deletions cut 2 bases from V and 5 bases from J, with 12 bases between. CDR3 coding DNA: TGTGCCAGCAGCTTATACCGGGAGTTGGAGACCCAGTACTTC. Translation: CASSLYRELETQYF.

This clone showed up just a few times. The chain is built from TRBV11-2 and TRBJ2-3, with D uncertain. The CDR3 extends over 13 amino acids. Trimming left V 0 bases short and J 3 bases short, with 4 bases between. Germline V gives CDR1 SGHAT, CDR2 FQNNGV. The CDR3 DNA follows: TGTGCCAGCAGCTTAGATCGGACAGATACGCAGTATTTT. Protein: CASSLDRTDTQYF.

The chain couples TRBV7-9 to TRBJ2-3, with a weak D call TRBD2 (6 bases). Trimming pared 2 bases from V and 4 bases from J, leaving 16 bases between. The CDR3 is made up of 16 amino acids. CDR1 is SEHNR, CDR2 FQNEAQ, per germline (reference sequence). The CDR3 is CASSLSGGDSSDTQYF. DNA for the CDR3: TGTGCCAGCAGCTTATCGGGCGGGGATTCGTCAGATACGCAGTATTTT.

V is TRBV28 and J is TRBJ1-1, with 8 bases matching TRBD1. V lost 2 bases and J lost 5; bases outside the gene matches: 4. The germline CDR1 and CDR2 sequences are MDHEN and SYDVKM. CDR3 length equals 14 residues. CDR3 sequence reads: CASSLTRGRTEAFF. CDR3 DNA: TGTGCCAGCAGTTTAACCAGGGGGCGAACTGAAGCTTTCTTT.

The chain carries TRBV7-9 and TRBJ2-5, with 8 nucleotides matching TRBD2. V lost 5 bases and J lost 3; bases outside the gene matches: 8. Germline V lookup: CDR1 SEHNR, CDR2 FQNEAQ (reference sequence). The CDR3 sequence is 15 residues long. As DNA, the CDR3 is TGTGCCAGCAGCCAAGGAACTAGCGGAGAAGAGACCCAGTACTTC. Translating it yields CASSQGTSGEETQYF.